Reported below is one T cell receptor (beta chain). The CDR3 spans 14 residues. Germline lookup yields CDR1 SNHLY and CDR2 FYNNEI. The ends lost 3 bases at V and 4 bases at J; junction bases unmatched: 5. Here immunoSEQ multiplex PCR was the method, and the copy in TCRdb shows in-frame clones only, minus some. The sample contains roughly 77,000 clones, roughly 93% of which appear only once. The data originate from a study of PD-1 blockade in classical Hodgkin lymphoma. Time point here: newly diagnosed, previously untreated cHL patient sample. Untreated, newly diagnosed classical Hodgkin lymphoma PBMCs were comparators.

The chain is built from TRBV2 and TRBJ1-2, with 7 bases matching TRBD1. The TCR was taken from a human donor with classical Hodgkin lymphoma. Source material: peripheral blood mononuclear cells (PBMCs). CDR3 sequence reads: CASSERGTVYGYTF. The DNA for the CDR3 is TGTGCCAGCAGTGAGAGGGGGACAGTCTATGGCTACACCTTC.